The 25 T cell receptor beta chains below all came from one sample that was sequenced in a study of human T cells and chemical hapten exposure. TCRdb re-analysed the RACE reads in MiXCR, keeping a single row per CDR3 protein. This sample yields a few hundred thousand distinct CDR3 sequences, of which more than 5% are seen a single time; roughly 5.4% belongs to the top ten. Time point: patch test 2, 6 weeks after DPC sensitization. The sample's treatment: therapeutic diphenylcyclopropenone sensitization with weekly scalp DPC. The sample here was whole blood, taken in connection with sensitization to the hapten diphenylcyclopropenone (DPC). These receptors originate from a woman between 18 and 30 years old with alopecia areata. Some clones in this sample may be carry-over from other donors' samples.

This clonotype has a count of ten or more. The chain combines TRBV27 with TRBJ1-5; TRBD1 agrees at 8 bases. With V trimmed by 7 bases and J by 5 bases, 7 bases remained unmatched. This CDR3 is built from 14 residues. The germline V gene encodes CDR1 MNHEY and CDR2 SMNVEV (reference sequence). CDR3 sequence (DNA): TGTGCCAGCACACCAGGACAGGGCCATCAGCCCCAGCATTTT. Its translation: CASTPGQGHQPQHF.

The V and J genes are TRBV4-3 and TRBJ2-1; 9 positions match TRBD2. Trimming took 0 bases from V and 8 from J; bases not matched to a gene: 11. The CDR3 runs to 17 residues. Germline V CDR1 and CDR2: LGHNA, YSLEER. CDR3 coding DNA: TGCGCCAGCAGCCAAGAACGTACCCTAGCGGGGATGGATGAGCAGTTCTTC. Translation gives CASSQERTLAGMDEQFF.

This clonotype came up a few times. The chain uses TRBV3-1 and TRBJ2-3; 8 positions agree with TRBD1. Germline loops: CDR1 LGHDT, CDR2 YNNKEL (reference sequence). After removal of 4 bases from V and 3 bases from J, the junction contained 9 bases not matched to a gene. The CDR3 length is 16 residues. The DNA for the CDR3 is TGTGCCAGCAGCCTCTCAGGGGGCGCCTTGACAGATACGCAGTATTTT. This encodes CASSLSGGALTDTQYF.

This clonotype was observed a handful of times. The chain carries TRBV7-9 and TRBJ2-1; D is ambiguous. In germline, CDR1 is SEHNR, CDR2 FQNEAQ (reference sequence). Trimming took 0 bases from V and 13 from J, leaving 13 bases between them. This CDR3 region has 13 residues. CDR3 protein: CASSLASPQSQFF. For the CDR3, the DNA is TGTGCCAGCAGCTTAGCTAGCCCTCAGTCTCAGTTCTTC.

This clonotype showed up many times. V is TRBV4-3 and J is TRBJ1-2; 9 positions match TRBD1. This CDR3 is 17 amino acids long. Per the germline V gene, CDR1 is LGHNA and CDR2 is YSLEER. The V segment lost 2 bases and the J segment 2 bases; nucleotides outside the gene matches: 9. CDR3 sequence reads: CASSQFGWDRENYGYTF. The CDR3 nucleotides read TGCGCCAGCAGCCAATTCGGCTGGGACAGGGAAAACTATGGCTACACCTTC.

This chain joins TRBV6-2 or TRBV6-3 and TRBJ2-6; D gene ambiguous. Trimming took off 5 bases at V and 3 bases at J, with 8 bases between the two ends. The CDR3 totals 14 residues. The germline V gene encodes CDR1 MNHEY and CDR2 SVGEGT. CDR3 DNA: TGTGCCAGCAGTAATTTTGGTGGGGCCAACGTCCTGACTTTC. It encodes CASSNFGGANVLTF.

The chain recombines TRBV18 with TRBJ2-7, with 8 nucleotides matching TRBD1. The CDR3 runs 14 residues. Germline V gene data show CDR1 as KGHSH and CDR2 as LQKENI. V shed 4 bases, J shed 7 bases, and the junction held 9 bases outside the gene matches. The CDR3 reads CASSRSDRDGEQYF. The CDR3 DNA reads as TGTGCCAGCTCACGGTCGGACAGGGATGGGGAGCAGTACTTC. The whole variable domain, filled in from reference TRBV18 and TRBJ2-7, reads NAGVMQNPRHLVRRRGQEARLRCSPMKGHSHVYWYRQLPEEGLKFMVYLQKENIIDESGMPKERFSAEFPKEGPSILRIQQVVRGDSAAYFCASSRSDRDGEQYFGPGTRLTVT.

Remarks on this clonotype: This may be a read error, as it is one base from a much larger clone. The CDR3 does not close with the conserved phenylalanine or tryptophan, likely indicating a read error. The rearrangement joins TRBV7-2 to TRBJ2-7, with 8 bases aligning to TRBD1. V lost 5 bases, J lost 0 bases, and 6 bases stayed unmatched. The CDR3 is 15 amino acids. Germline CDR1 SGHTA, CDR2 FQGNSA. In DNA form, the CDR3 reads TGTGCCAGCAGCCCCCACGGACAGGGCTCCTACGAGCAGTACCTC. This codes for CASSPHGQGSYEQYL.

This clonotype occurred many times. The rearrangement links TRBV7-8 to TRBJ1-5; 9 nucleotides align to TRBD1. The CDR3 loop spans 16 amino acids. Germline-derived CDR1 and CDR2 are SGHVS and FQNEAQ. V trimming: 2 bases; J trimming: 0 bases; junction bases outside the gene matches: 2. CDR3 amino acids: CASSLRTGDSNQPQHF. The CDR3 region has the DNA TGTGCCAGCAGCTTAAGGACAGGGGATAGCAATCAGCCCCAGCATTTT.

In this sample, this clonotype turned up a few times. The rearrangement joins TRBV12-3 or TRBV12-4 to TRBJ2-6; D call uncertain. V was shortened by 3 bases and J by 0 bases, with 6 bases between the two germline ends. The CDR3 runs to 15 residues. The CDR3: CASSLMGSGANVLTF. CDR3 sequence (DNA): TGTGCCAGCAGTTTGATGGGCTCTGGGGCCAACGTCCTGACTTTC.

The chain carries TRBV12-3 or TRBV12-4 and TRBJ2-1, with D possibly TRBD1 on 6 matching bases. This CDR3 is 14 amino acids long. The V gene lost 8 bases and the J gene lost 4 bases, with 15 bases spanning the gap. The CDR3 loop reads CASPLGAGYNEQFF. The CDR3 coding sequence is TGTGCCAGCCCCCTGGGGGCAGGTTACAATGAGCAGTTCTTC.

This clonotype has a count of ten or more. The V call is TRBV7-2, the J call TRBJ2-1; TRBD1 aligns across 7 bases. V gave up 5 bases and J gave up 6 bases; unmatched junction bases: 13. The CDR3 spans 16 residues. Germline CDR1 reads SGHTA; CDR2 reads FQGNSA. CDR3 coding DNA: TGTGCCAGCAGCAAAAGAACAGGGGTTTGGGTCAATGAGCAGTTCTTC. Translating gives CASSKRTGVWVNEQFF.

This clonotype was counted many times. This chain joins TRBV25-1 and TRBJ2-7, with TRBD1 matching 8 bases. The junction had 9 bases not matched to a gene; V was cut back by 4 bases and J by 4 bases. Germline V lookup: CDR1 MGHDK, CDR2 SYGVNS. The CDR3 covers 15 residues. The CDR3 is CASSGEDRAYYEQYF. The CDR3 nucleotides are TGTGCCAGCAGTGGGGAGGACAGGGCGTATTACGAGCAGTACTTC.

This clonotype was detected ten times or more. V gene TRBV29-1 combines with J gene TRBJ1-2; D gene uncertain. Trimming removed 7 bases at V and 4 bases at J, with 13 bases between. The germline gives CDR1 SQVTM, CDR2 ANQGSEA. The CDR3 covers 12 residues. The CDR3 nucleotides are TGCAGCGCTGTCGGGCAGAGCTATGGCTACACCTTC. Its translation: CSAVGQSYGYTF.

This clonotype occurred a few times. V usage is TRBV3-1 and J usage is TRBJ2-1, with 8 bases that match TRBD1. Germline V gene data show CDR1 as LGHDT and CDR2 as YNNKEL (reference sequence). There are 16 residues in the CDR3. After removal of 1 base from V and 4 bases from J, the junction contained 6 bases not matched to a gene. The CDR3 reads CASSQVAGGPYNEQFF. The CDR3 coding sequence is TGTGCCAGCAGCCAAGTTGCAGGGGGCCCGTACAATGAGCAGTTCTTC.

This rearrangement joins TRBV14 to TRBJ2-3; the D is unclear. V lost 0 bases and J 8 bases, leaving 6 bases between the germline ends. Germline V gene sequence: CDR1 SGHDN, CDR2 FVKESK. The CDR3 contains 12 residues. The CDR3 spells CASSQDRSTQYF. The DNA for the CDR3 is TGTGCCAGCAGCCAAGACAGGAGTACGCAGTATTTT.

This clonotype was detected many times. V usage is TRBV3-1 and J usage is TRBJ2-3; no clear D gene. The CDR3 loop spans 14 amino acids. Trimming removed 0 bases at V and 3 bases at J, with 7 bases between. The V gene's germline CDR1 is LGHDT and CDR2 YNNKEL (reference sequence). The chain's CDR3 is CASSQEYRTDTQYF. CDR3 sequence (DNA): TGTGCCAGCAGCCAAGAGTACCGTACAGATACGCAGTATTTT.

The chain recombines TRBV2 with TRBJ2-3; tentatively, D is TRBD2 (5 bases). Germline assignment: CDR1 SNHLY and CDR2 FYNNEI. The CDR3 runs 13 residues. V lost 1 base to trimming and J lost 9 bases, with 11 bases between them. As DNA, the CDR3 is TGTGCCAGCAGTGAAGGACTAACCAGGACGCAGTATTTT. As protein: CASSEGLTRTQYF.

This clonotype was counted at least ten times. The chain has TRBV27 and TRBJ2-7; D tentatively reads TRBD1 or TRBD2 (5 bases each). The germline gives CDR1 MNHEY, CDR2 SMNVEV (reference sequence). V dropped 3 bases and J dropped 1 base, with 10 bases sitting between them. The CDR3 contains 14 residues. For the CDR3, the DNA is TGTGCCAGCAGTTTCCGGGACCAGTCCTACGAGCAGTACTTC. It encodes CASSFRDQSYEQYF.

This clonotype was observed a handful of times. The rearrangement uses TRBV21-1 and TRBJ1-1; TRBD1 reflects the table's D call only, with no check against the DNA. TRBV21-1 is a pseudogene. This CDR3 has 16 residues. The DNA of the CDR3 is TGTGCCAGCAGCAAAGAGCGTCAGGGGGCATATACTGAAGCTTTCTTT. Its translation is CASSKERQGAYTEAFF.

This clonotype was seen a few times. The rearrangement joins TRBV6-2 or TRBV6-3 to TRBJ2-7; D possibly corresponds to TRBD2 (6 bases). The V gene's germline CDR1 is MNHEY and CDR2 SVGEGT. The CDR3 is 13 amino acids. The V and J ends lost 2 bases and 6 bases respectively, with 11 bases between them. Here the CDR3 reads CASSYGGISEQYF. The CDR3 DNA reads as TGTGCCAGCAGTTACGGGGGGATCTCCGAGCAGTACTTC.

The table lists this clonotype with many counts. This chain uses TRBV5-1 with TRBJ1-4; the match to TRBD1 covers 7 bases. V was clipped by 5 bases and J by 4 bases; unmatched bases: 5. The CDR3 totals 14 residues. Germline V gives CDR1 SGHRS, CDR2 YFSETQ. CDR3 amino acids: CASRSQGVNEKLFF. CDR3 coding DNA: TGCGCCAGCAGGTCCCAGGGGGTTAATGAAAAACTGTTTTTT. Based on the CDR3 plus reference TRBV5-1 and TRBJ1-4, the full variable domain is KAGVTQTPRYLIKTRGQQVTLSCSPISGHRSVSWYQQTPGQGLQFLFEYFSETQRNKGNFPGRFSGRQFSNSRSEMNVSTLELGDSALYLCASRSQGVNEKLFFGSGTQLSVL.

This clonotype came up many times. The V gene is TRBV5-6, the J gene TRBJ2-7; D is undetermined. Trimming cost V 2 bases and J 5 bases, with 14 bases left between them. Per germline, CDR1 SGHDT and CDR2 YYEEEE. The CDR3 is 14 amino acids. DNA of the CDR3: TGTGCCAGCAGCTTCGGCCGTGGGCAGGACGAGCAGTACTTC. Translated, it gives CASSFGRGQDEQYF.

This sequence joins TRBV5-1 and TRBJ2-1; 7 nucleotides line up with TRBD1. The germline V gene encodes CDR1 SGHRS and CDR2 YFSETQ. There are 15 residues in the CDR3. J lost 1 base, V lost 4 bases, and 5 bases had no gene match. The CDR3 is CASSAWDSSYNEQFF. Here the CDR3 DNA reads TGCGCCAGCAGCGCCTGGGACAGTTCCTACAATGAGCAGTTCTTC.

In its sample, this clonotype was seen a few times. The chain combines TRBV20-1 with TRBJ1-1; D uncertain. The V and J ends lost 1 base and 9 bases respectively, with 15 bases between them. CDR3 length equals 13 residues. Germline V gene lookup returns CDR1 DFQATT and CDR2 SNEGSKA (reference sequence). The CDR3 here is CSARVTVLVKAFF. The CDR3 coding sequence is TGCAGTGCTAGAGTTACGGTCTTAGTAAAAGCTTTCTTT.